Included here is one T cell receptor beta chain sequence, with context. Its antigen is unknown. This CDR3 has 14 amino acids. These data come from a study of shared clonotypes between healthy human individuals. This table comes from immunoSEQ multiplex PCR, and its TCRdb copy is limited to in-frame clones, with some not included. Of about 1.1 million clones listed, 60% to 85% were seen once; the top ten hold roughly 0.9%. Study conclusions and caveats: Among donors, clonotype sharing was expected to be affected by sequencing depth. Among non-shared clonotypes, generation probabilities were lower than among those shared by all four donors.

Sequencing was performed on memory CD4+ T cells from PBMCs. Subset here: CD45RA-negative fraction. This TCR was sampled from a man aged 18-30 years in good health. Some clones in this sample may be carry-over from other donors' samples. The chain has TRBV21-1 and TRBJ2-7; TRBD1, the D gene given by the table, was not confirmed from the DNA. TRBV21-1 is a pseudogene segment. The CDR3 DNA is TGTGCCAGCAGCACAAGACAGCTTGGTAACGAGCAGTACTTC. Protein sequence: CASSTRQLGNEQYF.